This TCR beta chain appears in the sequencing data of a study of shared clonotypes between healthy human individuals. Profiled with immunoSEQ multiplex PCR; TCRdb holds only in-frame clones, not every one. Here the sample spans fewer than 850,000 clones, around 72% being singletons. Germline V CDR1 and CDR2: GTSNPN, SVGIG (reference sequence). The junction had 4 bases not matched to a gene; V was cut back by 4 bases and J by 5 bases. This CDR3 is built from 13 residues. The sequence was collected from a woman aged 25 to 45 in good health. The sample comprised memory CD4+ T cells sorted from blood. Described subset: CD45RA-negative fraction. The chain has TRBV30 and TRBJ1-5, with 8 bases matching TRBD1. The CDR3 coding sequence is TGTGCCTGGAACAGGGGGTTGGATCAGCCCCAGCATTTT. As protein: CAWNRGLDQPQHF.